This passage covers 30 T cell receptor beta chains from one sample sequenced in a study of patients and donors after allogeneic stem cell transplantation. TCRdb reprocessed the RT-PCR reads with MiXCR, giving one entry per CDR3 protein. The sample shows about 200,000 distinct CDR3 sequences, over 30% of them seen only once. Source material: blood, either unsorted or a sorted T cell fraction (not recorded which). These receptors originate from a human donor who was either an allogeneic HSCT recipient or a stem cell or donor lymphocyte infusion donor (not recorded which). It is not recorded whose cells these are; they may come from a transplant donor.

The chain joins TRBV5-1 to TRBJ2-1; 14 nucleotides match TRBD2. V was pared by 4 bases and J by 8 bases, with 11 bases of the junction left unmatched. CDR3 size: 17 residues. The V gene's germline CDR1 is SGHRS and CDR2 YFSETQ. The CDR3 bases are TGCGCCAGCAGCAAGGGACTAGCGGGGGTCCTACGGGATGAGCAGTTCTTC. Protein product: CASSKGLAGVLRDEQFF.

V and J are TRBV12-3 or TRBV12-4 and TRBJ2-1; 10 bases agree with TRBD2. V shed 8 bases, J shed 3 bases, and the junction held 7 bases outside the gene matches. The CDR3 has 15 amino acids. The CDR3 protein is CASDDRTSGYNEQFF. The DNA of the CDR3 is TGTGCCAGCGACGACCGGACTAGCGGCTACAATGAGCAGTTCTTC.

This clonotype turned up a few times. The chain carries TRBV12-3 or TRBV12-4 and TRBJ1-4, with 8 bases aligning to TRBD1. V trimming: 6 bases; J trimming: 7 bases; junction bases outside the gene matches: 7. The CDR3 extends over 14 amino acids. In DNA, the CDR3 is TGTGCCAGCAGGGAGGGGCAGGGGGCTGAAAAACTGTTTTTT. It specifies CASREGQGAEKLFF.

This clonotype was found many times. The rearrangement joins TRBV10-3 to TRBJ1-2; maybe TRBD1 (5 bases). Germline loops: CDR1 ENHRY, CDR2 SYGVKD. V lost 6 bases and J 6 bases, leaving 17 bases between the germline ends. The CDR3 contains 14 residues. CDR3 nucleotides: TGTGCCATCAGCCAGGGCGGGGTAGCGAATGGCTACACCTTC. Protein sequence: CAISQGGVANGYTF.

This clonotype has more than one count but fewer than ten. V and J are TRBV6-5 and TRBJ2-7; 7 bases are shared with TRBD1. There are 15 residues in the CDR3. Germline CDR1 reads MNHEY; CDR2 reads SVGAGI. Unmatched junction bases numbered 14, after V lost 6 bases and J lost 6 bases. This CDR3 is CASSPADRESGEQYF. For the CDR3, the DNA is TGTGCCAGCAGCCCGGCCGACAGGGAATCAGGCGAGCAGTACTTC.

This clonotype was counted between two and nine times. The V gene is TRBV10-3, the J gene TRBJ2-2; D is undetermined. Germline V CDR1 and CDR2: ENHRY, SYGVKD. The length of the CDR3 is 18 residues. Between the trimmed V and J ends, which lost 5 bases and 5 bases, there was a span of 24 bases. CDR3: CAISPHLLNWRETGELFF. The DNA for the CDR3 is TGTGCCATCAGTCCACACCTTCTAAATTGGAGAGAAACCGGGGAGCTGTTTTTT.

In this sample, this clonotype turned up a few times. This chain uses TRBV27 with TRBJ1-2; 7 bases fit TRBD1. Germline V gene data show CDR1 as MNHEY and CDR2 as SMNVEV (reference sequence). The V segment lost 6 bases and the J segment 10 bases; nucleotides outside the gene matches: 11. This CDR3 has 13 amino acids. CDR3 DNA sequence: TGTGCCAGCAGGGGGGGATTGGACAGGCACTACACCTTC. This translates into CASRGGLDRHYTF.

This clonotype has more than one count but fewer than ten. The chain uses TRBV7-3 and TRBJ2-1; no clear D. V lost 2 bases and J 2 bases, leaving 4 bases between the germline ends. This CDR3 region has 13 residues. CDR1 and CDR2 (germline): SGHTA, FQGTGA. The CDR3, as DNA: TGTGCCAGCAGCTTAGACACCTACAATGAGCAGTTCTTC. Amino acid sequence: CASSLDTYNEQFF.

This clonotype was detected many times. The J gene is TRBJ1-2, the V gene TRBV10-3; 9 bases align to TRBD1. Trimming removed 3 bases from V and 6 bases from J; junction bases left unmatched: 2. This CDR3 comprises 13 residues. In germline, CDR1 is ENHRY, CDR2 SYGVKD. CDR3 loop: CAISETGGNGYTF. The CDR3 nucleotides read TGTGCCATCAGTGAAACAGGGGGCAATGGCTACACCTTC.

This clonotype was picked up a small number of times. The J gene is TRBJ1-1, the V gene TRBV3-1; D remains ambiguous. V lost 2 bases to trimming and J lost 3 bases, with 10 bases between them. Per the germline V gene, CDR1 is LGHDT and CDR2 is YNNKEL (reference sequence). The CDR3 covers 14 residues. CDR3 coding DNA: TGTGCCAGCAGCCAAAACAGTGACTACACTGAAGCTTTCTTT. Residues: CASSQNSDYTEAFF.

The V gene is TRBV10-3, the J gene TRBJ1-1, with a weak D call TRBD1 (5 bases). The CDR3 loop spans 15 amino acids. V lost 2 bases, J lost 0 bases, and 10 bases lay in between. Germline loops: CDR1 ENHRY, CDR2 SYGVKD. CDR3 nucleotide sequence: TGTGCCATCAGTGAGGAACAGGAACTGAACACTGAAGCTTTCTTT. As protein: CAISEEQELNTEAFF.

This chain links TRBV5-6 with TRBJ1-6; tentative D call: TRBD1 (5 bases). Trimming left V 7 bases short and J 8 bases short, with 16 bases between. Germline CDR1 is SGHDT and CDR2 is YYEEEE. The CDR3 consists of 14 residues. CDR3 region: CASLDSMGDSPLHF. DNA for the CDR3: TGTGCCAGCCTCGACAGCATGGGGGATTCACCCCTCCACTTT.

This chain links TRBV4-1 with TRBJ2-2; 8 bases line up with TRBD2. Germline CDR1 reads MGHRA; CDR2 reads YSYEKL. Unmatched junction bases numbered 7, after V lost 6 bases and J lost 4 bases. The CDR3 covers 15 residues. The CDR3: CASSTPGLGTGELFF. The CDR3 coding sequence is TGCGCCAGCAGTACCCCGGGACTAGGCACCGGGGAGCTGTTTTTT.

The chain combines TRBV12-3 or TRBV12-4 with TRBJ2-2; the D gene is possibly TRBD1 (5 bases). The germline V and J ends were trimmed by 10 bases and 3 bases, with 15 bases remaining between them. The CDR3 is 14 residues long. The chain's CDR3 is CATRQGGDTGELFF. The CDR3 DNA sequence: TGTGCCACCAGGCAGGGCGGTGACACCGGGGAGCTGTTTTTT.

The gene calls are TRBV28 and TRBJ2-3; D remains ambiguous. Germline V gene sequence: CDR1 MDHEN, CDR2 SYDVKM. This CDR3 spans 16 amino acids. Trimming stripped 8 bases from V and 5 bases from J, with 23 bases between. CDR3 in DNA: TGTGCCAGCTTGGGTGGGCAGGCCTTAGAGGTAGATACGCAGTATTTT. This codes for CASLGGQALEVDTQYF.

This clonotype has more than one count but fewer than ten. The rearrangement uses TRBV6-1 and TRBJ1-5, with D possibly being TRBD1 (6 bases). The CDR3 extends over 18 amino acids. Trimming shortened V by 5 bases and J by 0 bases, and 20 bases separated the two germline ends. The germline V gene encodes CDR1 MNHNS and CDR2 SASEGT. The CDR3 bases are TGTGCCAGCAGTCAATTACCGGACAGTGTTGATAGCAATCAGCCCCAGCATTTT. This encodes CASSQLPDSVDSNQPQHF.

The chain has TRBV6-2 or TRBV6-3 and TRBJ2-1; D is undetermined. V was pared by 9 bases and J by 4 bases, with 10 bases between. In germline, CDR1 is MNHEY, CDR2 SVGEGT. This CDR3 comprises 12 residues. CDR3 loop: CASRAPYNEQFF. Here the CDR3 DNA reads TGTGCCAGTAGGGCGCCTTACAATGAGCAGTTCTTC.

The chain recombines TRBV15 with TRBJ1-2; D is perhaps TRBD1 (5 bases). Trimming removed 4 bases at V and 8 bases at J, with 8 bases between. CDR3 length: 11 residues. CDR1 is LNHNV and CDR2 is YYDKDF in the germline V gene (reference sequence). The CDR3 DNA is TGTGCCACCAGCATGGGGGGAGGCTACACCTTC. Its translation: CATSMGGGYTF. The full variable domain, rest sourced from reference TRBV15 and TRBJ1-2, is DAMVIQNPRYQVTQFGKPVTLSCSQTLNHNVMYWYQQKSSQAPKLLFHYYDKDFNNEADTPDNFQSRRPNTSFCFLDIRSPGLGDTAMYLCATSMGGGYTFGSGTRLTVV.

The CDR3, as DNA: TGCGCCAGCAGCCGACAAGGACAGGGTCCCGTGGGGACCGGGGAGCTGTTTTTT. Residues: CASSRQGQGPVGTGELFF. This rearrangement joins TRBV4-1 to TRBJ2-2; 8 bases are a match to TRBD1. The germline V gene has CDR1 MGHRA and CDR2 YSYEKL. Trimming took 4 bases from V and 5 from J; bases not matched to a gene: 15. This CDR3 is built from 18 residues.

This clonotype was detected a few times. This chain links TRBV5-1 with TRBJ1-6; D gene uncertain. Trimming cost V 2 bases and J 7 bases, with 13 bases left between them. Germline lookup yields CDR1 SGHRS and CDR2 YFSETQ. There are 15 residues in the CDR3. The CDR3 sequence: CASSFGKDANSPLHF. In DNA, the CDR3 is TGCGCCAGCAGCTTCGGGAAGGACGCAAATTCACCCCTCCACTTT.

This clonotype has more than one count but fewer than ten. The chain carries TRBV4-3 and TRBJ2-7; D not resolved. CDR1 LGHNA and CDR2 YSLEER come from the germline V gene. The V end lost 0 bases, the J end lost 5 bases, and 11 bases lay between the germline ends. The CDR3 consists of 14 residues. This CDR3 reads CASSQDRHLDEQYF. Written as DNA, the CDR3 is TGCGCCAGCAGCCAAGATAGACATCTCGACGAGCAGTACTTC.

This chain joins TRBV5-5 and TRBJ2-5; D may be TRBD1 (5 bases). From germline, CDR1 is SGHKS and CDR2 YYEKEE (reference sequence). The CDR3 runs to 14 residues. The germline V and J ends were trimmed by 5 bases and 0 bases, with 11 bases remaining between them. DNA of the CDR3: TGTGCCAGCAGACTCGGACAAAACCAAGAGACCCAGTACTTC. Its translation: CASRLGQNQETQYF.

A few counts support this clonotype. This chain links TRBV5-1 with TRBJ1-1; D is unresolved. Germline V gives CDR1 SGHRS, CDR2 YFSETQ. This CDR3 spans 14 amino acids. Trimming removed 0 bases at V and 5 bases at J, with 11 bases between. Written as DNA, the CDR3 is TGCGCCAGCAGCTTGGACCGGAGAGGAACTGAAGCTTTCTTT. It yields the protein CASSLDRRGTEAFF.

This clonotype was seen only a few times. V usage is TRBV6-1 and J usage is TRBJ1-2; 7 nucleotides match TRBD1. Germline V gene sequence: CDR1 MNHNS, CDR2 SASEGT. The CDR3 extends over 13 amino acids. V shed 6 bases, J shed 7 bases, and the junction held 8 bases outside the gene matches. Here the CDR3 DNA reads TGTGCCAGCAGGGGACAGCCTGGGGCTGGCTACACCTTC. Translated: CASRGQPGAGYTF.

This clonotype was detected only a few times. The chain links TRBV5-1 to TRBJ2-7; D not certain. In germline, CDR1 is SGHRS, CDR2 YFSETQ. The CDR3 is 15 residues long. Trimming cost V 1 base and J 2 bases, with 13 bases left between them. The CDR3 bases are TGCGCCAGCAGCTTGATGTCGGCCGTTACCTACGAGCAGTACTTC. It encodes CASSLMSAVTYEQYF.

V is TRBV29-1 and J is TRBJ1-1; weak D call: TRBD1 (5 bases). V shed 7 bases and J shed 4 bases, with 16 bases lying between them. This CDR3 has 13 amino acids. Germline CDR1 and CDR2: SQVTM and ANQGSEA. CDR3: CSAYGGDGTEAFF. CDR3 in DNA: TGCAGCGCCTACGGGGGTGACGGCACTGAAGCTTTCTTT.

The V and J genes are TRBV4-3 and TRBJ1-2; a possible D gene is TRBD1 (6 bases). V shed 0 bases and J shed 5 bases, with 10 bases lying between them. Germline V gene sequence: CDR1 LGHNA, CDR2 YSLEER. The CDR3 has 14 residues. This CDR3 is CASSQETGPYGYTF. CDR3 DNA: TGCGCCAGCAGCCAAGAGACAGGACCATATGGCTACACCTTC.

Only a few counts were recorded for this clonotype. This chain joins TRBV5-1 and TRBJ1-3; D not resolved. V dropped 0 bases and J dropped 2 bases, with 9 bases sitting between them. Germline V gene sequence: CDR1 SGHRS, CDR2 YFSETQ. The CDR3 spans 15 residues. CDR3 coding DNA: TGCGCCAGCAGCTTGGGTCGTGGCCCTGGAAACACCATATATTTT. Residues: CASSLGRGPGNTIYF.

This sequence joins TRBV6-6 and TRBJ1-5, with no clear D. Between the trimmed V and J ends, which lost 5 bases and 4 bases, there was a span of 6 bases. The length of the CDR3 is 12 residues. Germline CDR1 MNHNY, CDR2 SVGAGI (reference sequence). CDR3 in DNA: TGTGCCAGCAGTCGGCCAAATCAGCCCCAGCATTTT. Protein: CASSRPNQPQHF.

The rearrangement links TRBV6-1 to TRBJ2-7, with a possible D match to TRBD2 (5 bases). The CDR3 is 14 amino acids. Per the germline V gene, CDR1 is MNHNS and CDR2 is SASEGT. Between the trimmed V and J ends, which lost 6 bases and 2 bases, there was a span of 14 bases. In nucleotides, the CDR3 is TGTGCCAGCAGATTCCGGGAAGGACCCTACGAGCAGTACTTC. As protein: CASRFREGPYEQYF.